This T cell receptor beta chain was recorded in a study of OX40 agonist ivuxolimab in advanced cancers. Study outcomes and limitations: Some nonresponders additionally presented with little normalized T-cell clonal expansion.

Trimming took 1 base from V and 7 from J, leaving 14 bases between them. This CDR3 comprises 15 residues. Germline V gene sequence: CDR1 SNHLY, CDR2 FYNNEI. Profiling relied on immunoSEQ multiplex PCR, and the TCRdb table lists in-frame clones only, not all of them. Here the sample spans tens of thousands of clones, 90% to 95% being singletons. In the case of this clone: Its antigen is unidentified.

This receptor was taken from an adult with an advanced solid tumor such as melanoma, head and neck, liver or kidney cancer. The chain joins TRBV2 to TRBJ1-5; the D is unclear. The sample was CD4+ or CD8+ T cells sorted from blood, taken in a trial of the OX40 agonist ivuxolimab. The CDR3 coding sequence is TGTGCCAGCAGTGAAGGCATGGGAGGAATACAGCCCCAGCATTTT. It specifies CASSEGMGGIQPQHF.